This passage covers 3 T cell receptor beta chains from one sample sequenced in a study of blood T cells in healthy people across ages. It was with a sample-barcoded 5' primer and a J-beta primer mix that a second PCR of roughly 7 to 12 cycles was run. TCRdb fed the 5' RACE reads into MiXCR, producing one record per CDR3 protein. The table includes about 760,000 distinct CDR3 sequences, 56% detected once. What was sequenced was blood. The receptors come from a man aged 35 to 55 in good health.

This clonotype was seen only a few times. This chain uses TRBV7-2 with TRBJ2-7; TRBD1 aligns across 8 bases. V shed 5 bases and J 4 bases; nucleotides not matched to a gene: 7. The CDR3 sequence is 14 residues long. CDR1 is SGHTA, CDR2 FQGNSA, per germline. Here the CDR3 reads CASSPIGDRYEQYF. In DNA, the CDR3 is TGTGCCAGCAGCCCCATAGGGGACAGGTACGAGCAGTACTTC. The full variable domain, rest sourced from reference TRBV7-2 and TRBJ2-7, is GAGVSQSPSNKVTEKGKDVELRCDPISGHTALYWYRQSLGQGLEFLIYFQGNSAPDKSGLPSDRFSAERTGGSVSTLTIQRTQQEDSAVYLCASSPIGDRYEQYFGPGTRLTVT.

J is TRBJ1-2 and V is TRBV20-1; the D is unclear. The CDR3 is 14 residues long. V gave up 6 bases and J gave up 3 bases, with 17 bases separating them. Germline-derived CDR1 and CDR2 are DFQATT and SNEGSKA (reference sequence). CDR3 region: CSASSGPADYGYTF. The CDR3 DNA sequence: TGCAGTGCCAGCAGTGGCCCCGCCGACTATGGCTACACCTTC.

The chain links TRBV7-2 to TRBJ1-2, with D unresolved. The CDR3 spans 13 residues. Per the germline V gene, CDR1 is SGHTA and CDR2 is FQGNSA. Deletions cut 9 bases from V and 2 bases from J, with 13 bases between. The CDR3 coding sequence is TGTGCCAGTGAACTCGGCTGGAACTATGGCTACACCTTC. The encoded protein is CASELGWNYGYTF.